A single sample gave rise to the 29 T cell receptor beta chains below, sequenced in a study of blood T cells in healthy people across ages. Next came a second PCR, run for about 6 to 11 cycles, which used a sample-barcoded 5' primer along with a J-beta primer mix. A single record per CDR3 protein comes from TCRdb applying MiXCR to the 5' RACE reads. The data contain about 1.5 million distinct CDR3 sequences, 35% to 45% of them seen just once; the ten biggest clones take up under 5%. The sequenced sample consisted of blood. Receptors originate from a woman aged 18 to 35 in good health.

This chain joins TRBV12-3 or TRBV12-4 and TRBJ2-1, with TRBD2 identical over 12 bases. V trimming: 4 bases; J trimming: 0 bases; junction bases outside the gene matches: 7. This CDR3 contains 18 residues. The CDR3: CASSSSGRDTSSYNEQFF. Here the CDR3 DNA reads TGTGCCAGCAGTTCTAGCGGGAGGGACACTAGCTCCTACAATGAGCAGTTCTTC.

The CDR3, as DNA: TGTGCCATCAGTGACGGGGGGGTTGAGTTCTTC. It codes for CAISDGGVEFF. The chain combines TRBV10-3 with TRBJ2-1; 8 bases match TRBD2. The germline CDR1 and CDR2 sequences are ENHRY and SYGVKD. J was trimmed by 14 bases and V by 3 bases; bases with no gene match: 3. This CDR3 has 11 amino acids.

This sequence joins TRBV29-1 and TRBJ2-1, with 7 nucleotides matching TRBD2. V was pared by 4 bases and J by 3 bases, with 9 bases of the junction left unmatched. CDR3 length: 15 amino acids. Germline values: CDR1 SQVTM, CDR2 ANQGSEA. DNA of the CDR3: TGCAGCGTTGTTCGCCGCGCGGGGGTCTACAATGAGCAGTTCTTC. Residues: CSVVRRAGVYNEQFF.

The CDR3 DNA follows: TGTGCCAGCAGCTTGACTCTGTTGGACAATGAGCAGTTCTTC. Its translation: CASSLTLLDNEQFF. This chain uses TRBV7-9 with TRBJ2-1; no definite D call. The germline CDR1 and CDR2 sequences are SEHNR and FQNEAQ (reference sequence). CDR3 length: 14 amino acids. With 3 bases removed from V and 5 bases from J, the gap between germline ends came to 11 bases. The full variable domain, with the rest looked up from reference TRBV7-9 and TRBJ2-1, is DTGVSQNPRHKITKRGQNVTFRCDPISEHNRLYWYRQTLGQGPEFLTYFQNEAQLEKSRLLSDRFSAERPKGSFSTLEIQRTEQGDSAMYLCASSLTLLDNEQFFGPGTRLTVL.

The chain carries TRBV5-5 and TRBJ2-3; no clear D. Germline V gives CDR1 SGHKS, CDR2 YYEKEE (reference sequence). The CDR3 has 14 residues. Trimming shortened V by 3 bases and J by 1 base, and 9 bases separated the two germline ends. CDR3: CASSYPRGTDTQYF. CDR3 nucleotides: TGTGCCAGCAGCTACCCCCGGGGCACAGATACGCAGTATTTT.

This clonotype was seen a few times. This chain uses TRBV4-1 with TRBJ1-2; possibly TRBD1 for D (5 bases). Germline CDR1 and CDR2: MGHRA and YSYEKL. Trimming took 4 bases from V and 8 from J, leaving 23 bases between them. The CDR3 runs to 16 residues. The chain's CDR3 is CASSRALVISGTGYTF. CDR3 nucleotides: TGCGCCAGCAGCCGAGCCTTGGTGATTTCGGGGACCGGCTACACCTTC.

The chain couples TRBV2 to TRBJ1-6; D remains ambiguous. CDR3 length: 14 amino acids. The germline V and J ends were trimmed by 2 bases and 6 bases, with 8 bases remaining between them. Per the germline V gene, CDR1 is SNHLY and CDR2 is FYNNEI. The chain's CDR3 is CASSEFRSNSPLHF. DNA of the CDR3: TGTGCCAGCAGTGAATTCAGGAGTAATTCACCCCTCCACTTT. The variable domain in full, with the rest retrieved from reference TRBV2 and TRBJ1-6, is EPEVTQTPSHQVTQMGQEVILRCVPISNHLYFYWYRQILGQKVEFLVSFYNNEISEKSEIFDDQFSVERPDGSNFTLKIRSTKLEDSAMYFCASSEFRSNSPLHFGNGTRLTVT.

CDR3 residues: CSVGPPGQVSMFF. In nucleotides, the CDR3 is TGCAGCGTTGGCCCCCCGGGACAGGTATCGATGTTCTTC. The chain carries TRBV29-1 and TRBJ2-1; 8 bases line up with TRBD1. Germline V CDR1 and CDR2: SQVTM, ANQGSEA. Trimming cost V 4 bases and J 15 bases; bases outside gene matches: 14. This CDR3 contains 13 residues.

The CDR3 DNA follows: TGCGCCAGCAGCCAAGAGAGCGCAGGGGTGTACAATGAGCAGTACTTC. Translation: CASSQESAGVYNEQYF. The chain links TRBV4-1 to TRBJ2-1, with TRBD1 as a possible D gene (6 bases). The J call could be wrong; TRBJ2-7 is a better fit for the DNA end. Germline assignment: CDR1 MGHRA and CDR2 YSYEKL. The CDR3 is made up of 16 amino acids.

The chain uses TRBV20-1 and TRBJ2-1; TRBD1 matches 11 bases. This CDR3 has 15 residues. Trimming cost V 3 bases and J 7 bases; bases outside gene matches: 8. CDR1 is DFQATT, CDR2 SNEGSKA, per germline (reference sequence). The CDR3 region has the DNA TGCAGTGCTAGCAGCGGACAGGGGGCGCGTAATGAGCAGTTCTTC. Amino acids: CSASSGQGARNEQFF.

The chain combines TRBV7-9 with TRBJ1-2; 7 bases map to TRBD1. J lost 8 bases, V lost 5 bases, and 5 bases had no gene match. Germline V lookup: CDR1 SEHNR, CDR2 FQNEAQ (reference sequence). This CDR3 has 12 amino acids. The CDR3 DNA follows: TGTGCCAGCAGCGACAGGGTTGACGGCTACACCTTC. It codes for CASSDRVDGYTF.

CDR3 residues: CASSFGRHSYNEQFF. The CDR3, as DNA: TGTGCCAGCAGCTTCGGGAGGCACTCCTACAATGAGCAGTTCTTC. V is TRBV7-3 and J is TRBJ2-1, with 7 bases lining up with TRBD2. There are 15 residues in the CDR3. CDR1 is SGHTA and CDR2 is FQGTGA in the germline V gene. V shed 3 bases, J shed 0 bases, and the junction held 2 bases outside the gene matches.

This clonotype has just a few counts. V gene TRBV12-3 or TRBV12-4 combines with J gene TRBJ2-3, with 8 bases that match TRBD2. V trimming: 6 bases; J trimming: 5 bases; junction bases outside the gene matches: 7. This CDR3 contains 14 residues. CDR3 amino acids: CASSPGLAVDTQYF. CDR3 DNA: TGTGCCAGCAGCCCTGGACTAGCTGTAGATACGCAGTATTTT.

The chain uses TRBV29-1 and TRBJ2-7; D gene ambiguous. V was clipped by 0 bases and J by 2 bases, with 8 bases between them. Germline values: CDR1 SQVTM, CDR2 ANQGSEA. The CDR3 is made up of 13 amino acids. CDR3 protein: CSVEEPLTYEQYF. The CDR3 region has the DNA TGCAGCGTTGAAGAACCCCTGACCTACGAGCAGTACTTC.

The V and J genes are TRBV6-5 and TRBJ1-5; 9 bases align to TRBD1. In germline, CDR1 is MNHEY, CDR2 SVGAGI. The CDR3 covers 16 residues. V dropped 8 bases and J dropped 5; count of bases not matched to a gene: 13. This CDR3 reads CASCPRGQGFDQPQHF. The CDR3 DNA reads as TGTGCCAGCTGTCCCCGGGGACAGGGATTTGATCAGCCCCAGCATTTT.

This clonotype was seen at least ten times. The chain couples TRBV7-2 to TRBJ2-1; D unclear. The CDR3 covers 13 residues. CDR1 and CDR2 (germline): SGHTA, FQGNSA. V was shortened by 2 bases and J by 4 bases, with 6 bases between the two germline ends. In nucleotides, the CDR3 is TGTGCCAGCAGCTTAATGGGGTACAATGAGCAGTTCTTC. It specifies CASSLMGYNEQFF.

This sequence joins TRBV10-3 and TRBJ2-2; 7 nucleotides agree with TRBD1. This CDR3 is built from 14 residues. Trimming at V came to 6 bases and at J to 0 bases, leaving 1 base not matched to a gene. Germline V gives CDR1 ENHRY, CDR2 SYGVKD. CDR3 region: CAIRQGANTGELFF. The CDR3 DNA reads TGTGCCATCAGGCAGGGGGCGAACACCGGGGAGCTGTTTTTT.

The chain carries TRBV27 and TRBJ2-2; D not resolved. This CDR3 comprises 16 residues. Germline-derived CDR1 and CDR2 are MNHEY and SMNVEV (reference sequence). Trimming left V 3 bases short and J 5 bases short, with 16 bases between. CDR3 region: CASSFAQTGGTGELFF. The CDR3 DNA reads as TGTGCCAGCAGTTTTGCACAGACCGGTGGAACCGGGGAGCTGTTTTTT.

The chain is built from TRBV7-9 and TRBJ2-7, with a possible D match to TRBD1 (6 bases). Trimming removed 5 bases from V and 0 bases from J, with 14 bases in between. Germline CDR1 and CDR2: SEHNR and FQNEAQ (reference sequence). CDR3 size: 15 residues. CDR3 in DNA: TGTGCCAGCAGCCCACGCCGGGACACCTCCTACGAGCAGTACTTC. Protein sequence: CASSPRRDTSYEQYF. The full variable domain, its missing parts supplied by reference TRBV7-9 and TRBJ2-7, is DTGVSQNPRHKITKRGQNVTFRCDPISEHNRLYWYRQTLGQGPEFLTYFQNEAQLEKSRLLSDRFSAERPKGSFSTLEIQRTEQGDSAMYLCASSPRRDTSYEQYFGPGTRLTVT.

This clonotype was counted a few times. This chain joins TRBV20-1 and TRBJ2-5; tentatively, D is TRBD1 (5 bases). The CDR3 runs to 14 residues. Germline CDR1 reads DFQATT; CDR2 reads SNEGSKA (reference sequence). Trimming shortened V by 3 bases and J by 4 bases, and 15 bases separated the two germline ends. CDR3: CSARTGWGPETQYF. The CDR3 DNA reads TGCAGTGCTAGGACGGGTTGGGGCCCAGAGACCCAGTACTTC.

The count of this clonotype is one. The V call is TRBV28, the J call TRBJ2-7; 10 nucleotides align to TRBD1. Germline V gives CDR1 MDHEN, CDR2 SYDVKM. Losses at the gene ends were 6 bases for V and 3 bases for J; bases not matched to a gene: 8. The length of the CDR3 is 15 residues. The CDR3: CASRTDRGRVYEQYF. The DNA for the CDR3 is TGTGCCAGCAGAACCGACAGGGGGCGCGTCTACGAGCAGTACTTC.

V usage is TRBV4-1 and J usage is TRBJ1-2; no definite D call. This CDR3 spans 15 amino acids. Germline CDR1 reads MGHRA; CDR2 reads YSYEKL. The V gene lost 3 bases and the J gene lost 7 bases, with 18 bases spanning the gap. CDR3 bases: TGCGCCAGCAGCCATCAAACAAGCCCTTTGCTTGGCTACACCTTC. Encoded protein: CASSHQTSPLLGYTF.

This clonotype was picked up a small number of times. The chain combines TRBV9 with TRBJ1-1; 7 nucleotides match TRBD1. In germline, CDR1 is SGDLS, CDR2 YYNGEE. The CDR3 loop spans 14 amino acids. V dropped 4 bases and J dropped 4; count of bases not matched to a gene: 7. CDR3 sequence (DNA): TGTGCCAGCAGCCCAACGACAGGGTCCACTGAAGCTTTCTTT. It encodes CASSPTTGSTEAFF. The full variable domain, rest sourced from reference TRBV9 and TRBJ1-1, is DSGVTQTPKHLITATGQRVTLRCSPRSGDLSVYWYQQSLDQGLQFLIQYYNGEERAKGNILERFSAQQFPDLHSELNLSSLELGDSALYFCASSPTTGSTEAFFGQGTRLTVV.

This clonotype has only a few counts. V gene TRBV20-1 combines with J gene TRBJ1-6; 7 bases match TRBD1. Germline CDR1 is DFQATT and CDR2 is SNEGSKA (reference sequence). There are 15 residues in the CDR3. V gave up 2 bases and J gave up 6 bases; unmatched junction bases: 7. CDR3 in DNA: TGCAGTGCTAGACCCACGGGACAGCTTAATTCACCCCTCCACTTT. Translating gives CSARPTGQLNSPLHF.

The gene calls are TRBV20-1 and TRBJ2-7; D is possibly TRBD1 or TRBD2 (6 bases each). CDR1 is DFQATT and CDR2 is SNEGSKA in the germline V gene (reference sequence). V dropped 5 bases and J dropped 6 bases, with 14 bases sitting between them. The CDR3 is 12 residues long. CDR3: CSAVRGQGEQYF. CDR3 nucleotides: TGCAGTGCTGTCCGGGGGCAAGGCGAGCAGTACTTC.

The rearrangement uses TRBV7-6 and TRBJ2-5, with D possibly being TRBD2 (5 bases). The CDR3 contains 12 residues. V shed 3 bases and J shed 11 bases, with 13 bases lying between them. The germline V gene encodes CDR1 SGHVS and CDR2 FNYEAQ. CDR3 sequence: CASSLTLREQYF. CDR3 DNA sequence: TGTGCCAGCAGCTTGACACTAAGGGAGCAGTACTTC.

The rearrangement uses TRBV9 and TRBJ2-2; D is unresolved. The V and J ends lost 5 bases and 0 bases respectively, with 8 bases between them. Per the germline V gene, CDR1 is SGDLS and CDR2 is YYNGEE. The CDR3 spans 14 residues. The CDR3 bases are TGTGCCAGCAGTCCCTCGACGAACACCGGGGAGCTGTTTTTT. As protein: CASSPSTNTGELFF.

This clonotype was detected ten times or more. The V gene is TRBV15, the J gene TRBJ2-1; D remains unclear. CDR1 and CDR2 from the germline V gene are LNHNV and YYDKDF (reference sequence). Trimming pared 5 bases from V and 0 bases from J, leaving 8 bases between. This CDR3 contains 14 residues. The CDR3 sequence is CATSVESSYNEQFF. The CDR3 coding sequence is TGTGCCACCAGCGTAGAGAGCTCCTACAATGAGCAGTTCTTC.

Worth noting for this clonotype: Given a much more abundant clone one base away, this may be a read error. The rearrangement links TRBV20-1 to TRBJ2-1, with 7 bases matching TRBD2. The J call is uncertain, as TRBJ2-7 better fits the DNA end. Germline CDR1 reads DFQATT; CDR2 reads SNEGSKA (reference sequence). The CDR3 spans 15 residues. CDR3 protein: CSARKSGKVYNEQYF. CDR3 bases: TGCAGTGCTAGGAAGAGCGGGAAGGTATACAATGAGCAGTACTTC.